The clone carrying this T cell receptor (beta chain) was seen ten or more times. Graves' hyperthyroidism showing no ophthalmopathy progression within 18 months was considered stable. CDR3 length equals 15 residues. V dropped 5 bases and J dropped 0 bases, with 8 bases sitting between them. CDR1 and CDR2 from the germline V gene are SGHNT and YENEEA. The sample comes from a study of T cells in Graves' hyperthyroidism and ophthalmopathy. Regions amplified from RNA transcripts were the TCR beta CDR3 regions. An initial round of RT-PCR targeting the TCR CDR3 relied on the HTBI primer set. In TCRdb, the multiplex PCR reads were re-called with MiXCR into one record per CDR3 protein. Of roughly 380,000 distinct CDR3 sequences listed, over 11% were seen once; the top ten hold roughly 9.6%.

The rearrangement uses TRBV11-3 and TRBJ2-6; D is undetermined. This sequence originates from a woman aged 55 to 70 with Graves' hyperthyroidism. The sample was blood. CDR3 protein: CASSPRASGANVLTF. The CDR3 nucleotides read TGTGCCAGCAGCCCGCGCGCCTCTGGGGCCAACGTCCTGACTTTC.